This T cell receptor beta chain was recorded in a study of T-cell reconstitution after alpha-beta-depleted transplantation in children. Broader study findings: It was surviving recipient T cells and thymic progenitors that gave some patients high TCRbeta diversity at day 60. Reportedly, roughly two months post-transplant, alpha-beta T cells arose from several hundred expanded graft clones.

Note on this clonotype: What it binds is not known.

A TCRbeta library incorporating unique molecular identifiers was prepared. TCRdb fed the PCR reads into MiXCR, producing one record per CDR3 protein. There are approximately 350,000 distinct CDR3 sequences in the sample; 16% occur only once, and roughly 41% lies in the top ten. Sequences were derived from PBMCs, mostly from graft donor cells, sampled 360 days after TCRalphabeta/CD19-depleted stem cell transplant. This clonotype originated in a male patient between 2 and 9 years old who had a stem cell transplant for acute lymphoblastic leukemia, so the T cells may come from the graft donor.

The chain's CDR3 is CASSTGGSSYEQYF. For the CDR3, the DNA is TGCGCCAGCAGCACCGGGGGCTCGAGCTACGAGCAGTACTTC. V gene TRBV4-1 combines with J gene TRBJ2-7; possibly TRBD1 or TRBD2 for D (6 bases each). The germline CDR1 and CDR2 sequences are MGHRA and YSYEKL. Trimming took 5 bases from V and 3 from J, leaving 14 bases between them. CDR3 size: 14 residues.